These T cell receptor beta chains were read from a single sample in a study of lymphopenia after photon versus proton radiotherapy. Produced via immunoSEQ multiplex PCR; TCRdb's table is partial and in-frame only. The sample carries 150,000 or so clones, more than 85% recorded once. The sample was peripheral blood, taken from a patient treated with photon-based radiotherapy. All receptors come from a man in his fifties or sixties with gastric cancer. CDR3s include the opening cysteine and the closing phenylalanine or tryptophan. The D gene is left open where the match is weak. The size of a clone is reported for some rows only, either as once, few or many, or as a class for expanded clones.

clone_size	j_call	d_call	v_call	cdr3_nt	cdr3_aa
once	TRBJ2-3	NA	TRBV5-6	TGTGCCAGCAGCCCCACTAGTTCCACAGATACGCAGTATTTT	CASSPTSSTDTQYF
once	TRBJ1-2	TRBD1	TRBV30	TGTGCCTGGAGTCAGGGACAGGGAAACTATGGCTACACCTTC	CAWSQGQGNYGYTF
NA	TRBJ2-5	NA	TRBV28	TGTGCCAGCAGTTTTAGGACAGCTAAAGAGACCCAGTACTTC	CASSFRTAKETQYF
NA	TRBJ1-2	TRBD1	TRBV29-1	TGCAGCGGAGGCGACAGGGATTCTGGCTACACCTTC	CSGGDRDSGYTF
few	TRBJ2-3	NA	TRBV5-1	TGCGCCAGCAGCTTGGACTTGGGCAGGGGTACAGATACGCAGTATTTT	CASSLDLGRGTDTQYF
NA	TRBJ1-5	NA	TRBV7-9	TGTGCCAGCACAGCGTTCAGCAATCAGCCCCAGCATTTT	CASTAFSNQPQHF
NA	TRBJ2-3	TRBD2	TRBV14	TGTGCCAGCAGCCACCGATTGCTAGCGGTCACAGATACGCAGTATTTT	CASSHRLLAVTDTQYF
NA	TRBJ2-7	NA	TRBV14	TGTGCCAGCAGCCAAGACAGGGGTCTGGGACCCTTCTACGAGCAGTACTTC	CASSQDRGLGPFYEQYF
NA	TRBJ1-4	NA	TRBV7-8	TGTGCCAGCAGCCCCTTGGGGGTGAATGAAAAACTGTTTTTT	CASSPLGVNEKLFF
NA	TRBJ2-1	NA	TRBV2	TGTGCCAGCTCCATTAGGTCTTCGAATGAGCAGTTCTTC	CASSIRSSNEQFF
NA	TRBJ2-2	NA	TRBV19	TGTGCCAGTAGTATAGAGGGACGAGGGAACACCGGGGAGCTGTTTTTT	CASSIEGRGNTGELFF
NA	TRBJ2-5	NA	TRBV7-3	TGTGCCAGCAGCCTCCTTGGTCGGGAAGAGACCCAGTACTTC	CASSLLGREETQYF
NA	TRBJ1-2	NA	TRBV2	TGTGCCAGCAGGCCCGAGACGAAGGGCTCCTCGGGAGGCTACACCTTC	CASRPETKGSSGGYTF
once	TRBJ2-5	TRBD2	TRBV29-1	TGCAGCGTTGAAGTACTAGCGGGAGGGGGGGAGACCCAGTACTTC	CSVEVLAGGGETQYF
NA	TRBJ2-4	TRBD1	TRBV18	TGTGCCAGCGGCAGGGACAGGGAAAACATTCAGTACTTC	CASGRDRENIQYF
NA	TRBJ2-3	TRBD2	TRBV2	TGTGCCAGCAGTGAATACCCTAGCGGGAGTCTGGTGGAAGCAGATACGCAGTATTTT	CASSEYPSGSLVEADTQYF
NA	TRBJ2-3	TRBD2	TRBV19	TGTGCCAGTAGCGGGAGGGCCGGGGTGAGCACAGATACGCAGTATTTT	CASSGRAGVSTDTQYF
NA	TRBJ2-7	NA	TRBV12-1	TGTGGGGCCCGGGGGGAGCAGTACTTC	CGARGEQYF
NA	TRBJ2-7	TRBD2	TRBV2	TGTGCCAGCAGTCGACTAGCGGGCTCCTACGAGCAGTACTTC	CASSRLAGSYEQYF
NA	TRBJ1-2	NA	TRBV20-1	TGCAGTGCTAGGACGGGGTATGGCTACACCTTC	CSARTGYGYTF